Listed below are T cell receptor beta chains from one sample, sequenced in a study of cytomegalovirus exposure and HLA in healthy donors. Data came from immunoSEQ multiplex PCR; TCRdb stores just in-frame clones and leaves some out. The data contain about 110,000 clones, roughly 69% of them singletons. Sequencing used PBMCs. These TCRs come from a woman in her 70s in good health and CMV-seropositive. Both conserved end residues are part of each CDR3. Each record gives: clone size, V gene, D gene, J gene, CDR3 length, CDR3 DNA, CDR3 protein. D genes are given only for firm matches. Clone size appears in some rows only: once, few, many, or a class for an expanded clone.

few	TRBV6-5	.	TRBJ1-4	15	TGTGCCAGCAGACCCTGGGAGGGGCGGGGTGAAAAACTGTTTTTT	CASRPWEGRGEKLFF
.	TRBV30	.	TRBJ2-2	14	TGTGCCTGGAGTGTATCGAGAGCGGCCGGGGAGCTGTTTTTT	CAWSVSRAAGELFF
.	TRBV4-3	TRBD1	TRBJ1-1	17	TGCGCCAGCAGCCAAGATCCTGCAGGGGGTCTCCTCACTGAAGCTTTCTTT	CASSQDPAGGLLTEAFF
.	TRBV9	.	TRBJ2-1	18	TGTGCCAGCAGCGTCGAACCCCAGGCAGGGGTGGCTTACAATGAGCAGTTCTTC	CASSVEPQAGVAYNEQFF
.	TRBV7-8	.	TRBJ2-5	14	TGTGCCAGCAGCTTAGTCGTCGGCCAAGAGACCCAGTACTTC	CASSLVVGQETQYF
.	TRBV7-6	.	TRBJ1-1	14	TGTGCCAGCAGCTTAGGAGGGCCTAACACTGAAGCTTTCTTT	CASSLGGPNTEAFF
.	TRBV7-9	.	TRBJ1-5	14	TGTGCCAGCAGCTTAGGGGCAGGGAATCAGCCCCAGCATTTT	CASSLGAGNQPQHF
once	TRBV18	.	TRBJ2-5	15	TGTGCCAGCTCACCGCGGCAGGGTTCCCAAGAGACCCAGTACTTC	CASSPRQGSQETQYF
.	TRBV4-2	TRBD2	TRBJ2-7	16	TGTGCCAGCAGCCAAGATAGGCGGACTAGCGGGGCCGAGCAGTACTTC	CASSQDRRTSGAEQYF
.	TRBV10-3	.	TRBJ1-2	15	TGTGCCATCAGTGAGCCCGGGACATCTAACTATAGCTACACCTTC	CAISEPGTSNYSYTF
.	TRBV2	.	TRBJ2-7	11	TGTGCCAGCAGTCGACTCTACGAGCAGTACTTC	CASSRLYEQYF
.	TRBV5-6	TRBD1	TRBJ1-1	11	TGTGCCAGCAGCTGGGACAGTGAAGCTTTCTTT	CASSWDSEAFF
.	TRBV7-9	.	TRBJ1-1	12	TGTGCCAGCAGCGAAAGTAGCACTGAAGCTTTCTTT	CASSESSTEAFF
.	TRBV18	TRBD1	TRBJ1-2	15	TGTGCCAGCTCACCACTCGGGACAGGGGGCGATGGCTACACCTTC	CASSPLGTGGDGYTF
.	TRBV4-1	TRBD1	TRBJ1-2	14	TGCGCCAGCAGCCAAGTTGGAGGCCAGGGGGGATACACCTTC	CASSQVGGQGGYTF
.	TRBV19	TRBD2	TRBJ2-3	16	TGTGCCAGTAGTATCGCAGCGGGGATGAGCACAGATACGCAGTATTTT	CASSIAAGMSTDTQYF
.	TRBV15	.	TRBJ2-5	15	TGTGCCACCAGCAAACAAGGGGGAAGCCAAGAGACCCAGTACTTC	CATSKQGGSQETQYF
.	TRBV7-9	TRBD1	TRBJ1-2	15	TGTGCCAGCAGCCCCGGGACAGGCGTTAACTATGGCTACACCTTC	CASSPGTGVNYGYTF
.	TRBV2	.	TRBJ2-3	12	TGTGCCAGCAGTGGGCTTCGAGATACGCAGTATTTT	CASSGLRDTQYF
.	TRBV5-4	.	TRBJ1-1	15	TGTGCCAGCAGCTTGGTTCCGGTCACCAACACTGAAGCTTTCTTT	CASSLVPVTNTEAFF
.	TRBV5-1	TRBD2	TRBJ2-3	16	TGCGCCAGCAGCCCGAGGACTAGCGGGGGCACAGATACGCAGTATTTT	CASSPRTSGGTDTQYF
few	TRBV18	TRBD1	TRBJ1-1	16	TGTGCCAGCTCACTCCTGACAGGGGCCCTGGGGACTGAAGCTTTCTTT	CASSLLTGALGTEAFF
.	TRBV18	.	TRBJ2-5	15	TGTGCCAGCTCACCCCAGCCGATAGCGGTCCGGTCCCAGTACTTC	CASSPQPIAVRSQYF
.	TRBV2	.	TRBJ2-2	14	TGTGCCAGCAGTGAAGGCAGGTCCACCGGGGAGCTGTTTTTT	CASSEGRSTGELFF